This TCR beta chain came from a study of human T cells and chemical hapten exposure. Points from the study as a whole: Positively correlated with patch test score were the counts of PT1 expanded TCRs.

Details on this clonotype: As yet, its antigen is unknown.

Time point defined: patch test 1, 2 weeks after DPC sensitization. As for treatment: therapeutic diphenylcyclopropenone sensitization with weekly scalp DPC. Patch tests were applied only after blood draws. The V end was cut by 2 bases, the J end by 3 bases, with 19 bases between. The CDR3 is made up of 18 amino acids. Per the germline V gene, CDR1 is MGHRA and CDR2 is YSYEKL. TCRdb passed the RACE reads through MiXCR, listing each CDR3 protein once. The table includes some 110,000 distinct CDR3 sequences, 9% to 14% detected once. This clonotype was obtained from a woman aged 45 to 65 with alopecia areata. Some clones in this sample may be carry-over from other donors' samples. The chain recombines TRBV4-1 with TRBJ1-4, with a weak D call TRBD1 (6 bases). The sample in question was whole blood, obtained in connection with sensitization to the hapten diphenylcyclopropenone (DPC). The CDR3 loop reads CASSQRTVRTTANEKLFF. The CDR3 nucleotides read TGCGCCAGCAGCCAAAGGACAGTTCGAACCACAGCTAATGAAAAACTGTTTTTT.